The rows below give T cell receptor beta chains drawn from one sample of a study of cytomegalovirus exposure and HLA in healthy donors. Data came from immunoSEQ multiplex PCR; TCRdb stores just in-frame clones and leaves some out. Of about 190,000 clones in the sample, over 70% were seen once. The sample comprised PBMCs. These receptors all stem from a woman under 30 in good health and CMV-seropositive. Both conserved end residues are part of each CDR3. D genes are given only for firm matches. Part of the rows lack a size; the others show once, few, many or a class for expanded clones.

size	D	V	J	CDR3	DNA
.	.	TRBV20-1	TRBJ2-1	CSARGQDEQFF	TGCAGTGCTAGAGGACAGGATGAGCAGTTCTTC
.	TRBD1	TRBV9	TRBJ1-6	CASSPGTGDSPLHF	TGTGCCAGCAGCCCAGGGACAGGGGATTCACCCCTCCACTTT
.	.	TRBV11-1	TRBJ1-1	CASSAHSVLNTEAFF	TGTGCCAGCAGCGCCCATTCGGTTCTGAACACTGAAGCTTTCTTT
.	.	TRBV6-5	TRBJ1-1	CASSYGEVNTEAFF	TGTGCCAGCAGTTATGGGGAGGTGAACACTGAAGCTTTCTTT
once	TRBD1	TRBV4-1	TRBJ2-5	CASRPTGGGETQYF	TGCGCCAGCAGACCGACAGGGGGCGGGGAGACCCAGTACTTC
.	TRBD2	TRBV7-2	TRBJ2-1	CASSSRLAGGRIEQFF	TGTGCCAGCAGCTCCCGGTTGGCGGGGGGGCGGATTGAGCAGTTCTTC
.	TRBD1	TRBV10-3	TRBJ1-1	CAISETGGNTEAFF	TGTGCCATCAGCGAGACAGGGGGGAACACTGAAGCTTTCTTT
.	TRBD1	TRBV4-1	TRBJ1-4	CASSQEGDRGAEKLFF	TGCGCCAGCAGCCAAGAGGGGGACAGGGGGGCTGAAAAACTGTTTTTT
.	TRBD2	TRBV5-6	TRBJ2-5	CASSSSGTAGTQYF	TGTGCCAGCAGTTCTAGCGGGACAGCCGGGACCCAGTACTTC
.	TRBD1	TRBV18	TRBJ2-7	CASSLGQIGEQYF	TGTGCCAGCTCACTGGGACAGATCGGCGAGCAGTACTTC
.	.	TRBV19	TRBJ1-2	CASEKGGFGYTF	TGTGCCAGTGAGAAGGGAGGTTTCGGCTACACCTTC
.	TRBD2	TRBV5-5	TRBJ2-3	CASSPTLAGGDTQYF	TGTGCCAGCAGCCCCACATTAGCGGGGGGGGATACGCAGTATTTT
.	.	TRBV5-1	TRBJ2-2	CASSWLSPGTGELFF	TGCGCCAGCAGCTGGCTTTCCCCAGGGACCGGGGAGCTGTTTTTT
.	.	TRBV4-3	TRBJ2-1	CASSQDFELAYNEQFF	TGCGCCAGCAGCCAAGATTTCGAGCTAGCCTACAATGAGCAGTTCTTC
.	.	TRBV7-3	TRBJ2-3	CASSTFEADTQYF	TGTGCCAGCAGCACCTTCGAGGCAGATACGCAGTATTTT
.	TRBD2	TRBV5-1	TRBJ2-3	CASSLAGERGGLGTQYF	TGCGCCAGCAGCTTGGCCGGGGAGCGGGGGGGCCTGGGTACGCAGTATTTT
.	.	TRBV6-5	TRBJ1-4	CASRATATNEKLFF	TGTGCCAGCAGGGCGACAGCAACTAATGAAAAACTGTTTTTT
.	.	TRBV27	TRBJ2-1	CASSLRQNENNEQFF	TGTGCCAGCAGTTTAAGACAGAACGAAAACAATGAGCAGTTCTTC
.	.	TRBV5-1	TRBJ1-3	CASSEQHHSGNTIYF	TGCGCCAGCAGCGAACAGCATCACTCTGGAAACACCATATATTTT
.	TRBD1	TRBV7-9	TRBJ1-1	CSSREGSSGTGGTEAFF	TGTTCCAGCAGGGAGGGCTCATCCGGGACAGGGGGCACTGAAGCTTTCTTT
.	.	TRBV9	TRBJ1-3	CASSVKLSPSGNTIYF	TGTGCCAGCAGCGTAAAACTAAGCCCCTCTGGAAACACCATATATTTT
.	.	TRBV19	TRBJ1-2	CASSIGGGGGYTF	TGTGCCAGTAGTATAGGTGGGGGAGGCGGCTACACCTTC
.	.	TRBV13	TRBJ2-1	CASSSPPNLVWNEQFF	TGTGCCAGCAGCTCGCCCCCAAACTTGGTTTGGAATGAGCAGTTCTTC
.	.	TRBV9	TRBJ2-2	CASSVVAGAGELFF	TGTGCCAGCAGCGTAGTGGCAGGGGCCGGGGAGCTGTTTTTT
.	.	TRBV19	TRBJ2-1	CASSIDRYNEQFF	TGTGCCAGTAGTATAGACCGCTACAATGAGCAGTTCTTC
.	.	TRBV13	TRBJ1-2	CASSLAVMGAQGYTF	TGTGCCAGCAGCTTAGCGGTTATGGGGGCTCAAGGCTACACCTTC
once	TRBD1	TRBV5-1	TRBJ1-1	CASSPLGTGATFDTEAFF	TGCGCCAGCAGCCCCCTAGGGACAGGAGCCACTTTCGACACTGAAGCTTTCTTT